Detailed here is one T cell receptor beta chain. Its antigen is unidentified. This record belongs to a study of cytomegalovirus exposure and HLA in healthy donors. Across the study: Within an early data release were 80 million to 90 million unique TCRs drawn from HLA-typed donors.

General study findings and limits: There were several of the most significant clusters that appeared linked to common viral pathogens in a later analysis. From TCR beta sequences, most subjects' HLA-A and HLA-B alleles were reportedly predicted accurately.

The CDR3 is made up of 16 amino acids. The germline V gene has CDR1 ENHRY and CDR2 SYGVKD. The germline V and J ends were trimmed by 3 bases and 3 bases, with 14 bases remaining between them. Both 60 Vbeta primers and 13 Jbeta primers went into the PCR. Authors' data handling: Unique TCR beta chains numbered approximately 80 million in a later analysis, with approximately 10 million shared. The repertoire was sequenced with immunoSEQ multiplex PCR; TCRdb's copy has only in-frame clones and lacks some. That table is the source of V, J and clone size, and D and trimming were worked out from the DNA. This table has approximately 150,000 clones, around 85% appearing once.

The V call is TRBV10-3, the J call TRBJ1-4; D uncertain. Input material: PBMCs. This receptor was identified in a man in his forties in good health and CMV-seronegative. The CDR3 protein is CAISDSGSTSNEKLFF. CDR3 bases: TGTGCCATCAGTGATTCGGGTTCAACTTCTAATGAAAAACTGTTTTTT.